The 27 T cell receptor beta chains given below trace back to one sample, sequenced in a study of glioma-infiltrating T cells. The iRepertoire nested amplicon-rescue multiplex PCR amplified TCR alpha and beta CDR3s from RNA. A single record per CDR3 protein comes from TCRdb applying MiXCR to the multiplex PCR reads. The sample lists some 130,000 distinct CDR3 sequences, roughly a quarter seen once, with around 28% in the top ten. The source material was glioma tissue, nonneoplastic brain tissue, or PBMCs (not recorded which). The receptors originated from a human donor with low-grade glioma or glioblastoma, undergoing nonglioma brain surgery, or in good health (not recorded which).

This clonotype has only a few counts. The chain is built from TRBV19 and TRBJ1-3; TRBD1 might be the D (6 bases). V was clipped by 10 bases and J by 5 bases, with 9 bases between them. Looked up from germline, CDR1 is LNHDA and CDR2 is SQIVND (reference sequence). CDR3 length: 11 residues. CDR3 in amino acids: CATDRRNTIYF. The CDR3 DNA reads TGTGCCACGGACAGAAGAAACACCATATATTTT.

The V and J genes are TRBV7-9 and TRBJ2-3; TRBD1 is a possible D gene (6 bases). The CDR3 runs to 15 residues. The germline gives CDR1 SEHNR, CDR2 FQNEAQ (reference sequence). The V end lost 8 bases, the J end lost 3 bases, and 18 bases lay between the germline ends. DNA of the CDR3: TGTGCCAGCTGTCCGGGACACCAGGGTACAGATACGCAGTATTTT. This gives the protein CASCPGHQGTDTQYF.

The rearrangement links TRBV20-1 to TRBJ1-3; D perhaps matches TRBD1 (5 bases). V gave up 4 bases and J gave up 1 base, with 11 bases separating them. CDR1 and CDR2 (germline): DFQATT, SNEGSKA (reference sequence). This CDR3 comprises 14 residues. The CDR3 region is CSANRGASGNTIYF. CDR3 coding DNA: TGCAGTGCTAATCGGGGCGCGTCTGGAAACACCATATATTTT.

This clonotype was observed a handful of times. This chain links TRBV28 with TRBJ2-2, with D possibly being TRBD2 (5 bases). The CDR3 covers 13 residues. Between the trimmed V and J ends, which lost 7 bases and 3 bases, there was a span of 9 bases. The germline V gene has CDR1 MDHEN and CDR2 SYDVKM. CDR3 in amino acids: CASKDYHTGELFF. The CDR3 nucleotides are TGTGCCAGCAAAGACTACCACACCGGGGAGCTGTTTTTT.

The rearrangement uses TRBV5-1 and TRBJ2-3, with D perhaps TRBD2 (5 bases). The germline CDR1 and CDR2 sequences are SGHRS and YFSETQ. Trimming stripped 3 bases from V and 0 bases from J, with 14 bases between. The CDR3 extends over 16 amino acids. The CDR3 is CASSYRTGTSTDTQYF. CDR3 in DNA: TGCGCCAGCAGCTACCGGACTGGAACAAGCACAGATACGCAGTATTTT.

This clonotype was seen a handful of times. The chain carries TRBV18 and TRBJ1-1; TRBD1 might be the D (5 bases). The CDR3 contains 12 residues. CDR1 is KGHSH, CDR2 LQKENI, per germline. Trimming removed 3 bases from V and 7 bases from J, with 9 bases in between. CDR3 residues: CASSPDNSEAFF. The CDR3 bases are TGTGCCAGCTCACCGGACAATAGTGAAGCTTTCTTT.

On this clonotype itself: This may be a read error, as it is one base from a much larger clone. CDR3 in amino acids: CASRTAQVGVPQARGMQYF. CDR3 nucleotides: TGTGCCAGCAGGACTGCACAAGTGGGCGTACCCCAAGCACGAGGTATGCAGTATTTT. The chain carries TRBV6-2 or TRBV6-3 and TRBJ2-3, with D unresolved. The CDR3 sequence is 19 residues long. Germline V gives CDR1 MNHEY, CDR2 SVGEGT. V dropped 6 bases and J dropped 11 bases, with 36 bases sitting between them.

V usage is TRBV3-1 and J usage is TRBJ1-2; no clear D gene. Trimming stripped 3 bases from V and 8 bases from J, with 16 bases between. Germline V gives CDR1 LGHDT, CDR2 YNNKEL (reference sequence). The CDR3 extends over 14 amino acids. The CDR3 DNA follows: TGTGCCAGCAGCCAGTTCGAGGCCCGGTCAGGCTACACCTTC. It translates to CASSQFEARSGYTF.

This clonotype has more than one count but fewer than ten. The rearrangement joins TRBV19 to TRBJ2-3, with 8 nucleotides matching TRBD1. V shed 5 bases and J 4 bases; nucleotides not matched to a gene: 11. Germline-derived CDR1 and CDR2 are LNHDA and SQIVND (reference sequence). This CDR3 has 16 residues. CDR3 sequence reads: CASSGTGGADADTQYF. Written as DNA, the CDR3 is TGTGCCAGTAGTGGGACAGGTGGCGCAGATGCAGATACGCAGTATTTT.

This clonotype was recorded a few times. The chain has TRBV3-1 and TRBJ2-2; D is possibly TRBD1 (6 bases). Germline CDR1 LGHDT, CDR2 YNNKEL (reference sequence). Trimming left V 2 bases short and J 4 bases short, with 11 bases between. The CDR3 has 15 residues. Here the CDR3 reads CASSQTGQPTGELFF. The CDR3 region has the DNA TGTGCCAGCAGCCAAACCGGACAGCCCACCGGGGAGCTGTTTTTT. Looking up the rest from reference TRBV3-1 and TRBJ2-2 gives the full variable domain: DTAVSQTPKYLVTQMGNDKSIKCEQNLGHDTMYWYKQDSKKFLKIMFSYNNKELIINETVPNRFSPKSPDKAHLNLHINSLELGDSAVYFCASSQTGQPTGELFFGEGSRLTVL.

This clonotype appeared a few times. The J gene is TRBJ1-1, the V gene TRBV2, with D hard to call. The CDR3 sequence is 14 residues long. V gave up 1 base and J gave up 1 base, with 7 bases separating them. The germline gives CDR1 SNHLY, CDR2 FYNNEI. In nucleotides, the CDR3 is TGTGCCAGCAGTGAAGTTTCGCGGAACACTGAAGCTTTCTTT. It encodes CASSEVSRNTEAFF.

The chain couples TRBV12-3 or TRBV12-4 to TRBJ2-1; D possibly uses TRBD1 or TRBD2 (5 bases each). The CDR3 runs 19 residues. V dropped 1 base and J dropped 0 bases, with 19 bases sitting between them. The CDR3 loop reads CASSLGDVGPGSSYNEQFF. For the CDR3, the DNA is TGTGCCAGCAGTTTAGGGGACGTGGGTCCCGGTAGCTCCTACAATGAGCAGTTCTTC.

V gene TRBV28 combines with J gene TRBJ1-2; tentatively, D is TRBD1 (5 bases). This CDR3 has 18 amino acids. V shed 4 bases and J shed 2 bases, with 23 bases lying between them. The V gene's germline CDR1 is MDHEN and CDR2 SYDVKM. CDR3 sequence (DNA): TGTGCCAGCAGTTCACCTCACCCTACAGGAGACAAAAACTATGGCTACACCTTC. Its translation is CASSSPHPTGDKNYGYTF.

This clonotype was counted many times. V and J are TRBV7-2 and TRBJ2-7, with D perhaps being TRBD1 or TRBD2 (5 bases each). V lost 5 bases and J 4 bases, leaving 15 bases between the germline ends. This CDR3 comprises 14 residues. CDR1 is SGHTA and CDR2 is FQGNSA in the germline V gene. The CDR3 loop is CASSKKAEGYEQYV. The CDR3 DNA follows: TGTGCCAGCAGCAAAAAAGCTGAGGGGTACGAGCAGTACGTC.

This rearrangement joins TRBV7-9 to TRBJ2-5, with D unresolved. The CDR3 sequence is 12 residues long. The V gene's germline CDR1 is SEHNR and CDR2 FQNEAQ (reference sequence). The ends were cut back, 3 bases at V and 5 bases at J, with 7 bases in the middle. CDR3 sequence (DNA): TGTGCCAGCAGCTTTGAAGGGGAGACCCAGTACTTC. Translating gives CASSFEGETQYF.

This clonotype was found a few times. This rearrangement joins TRBV24-1 to TRBJ1-1, with 8 bases fitting TRBD1. V was clipped by 7 bases and J by 1 base; unmatched bases: 4. The CDR3 runs 14 residues. The germline gives CDR1 KGHDR, CDR2 SFDVKD. The DNA for the CDR3 is TGTGCCACCAGCCAGACAGGGGAGAACACTGAAGCTTTCTTT. Protein product: CATSQTGENTEAFF.

This clonotype was found many times. The gene calls are TRBV4-1 and TRBJ2-3; no firm D call. The CDR3 runs 14 residues. V was cut by 0 bases and J by 1 base, with 5 bases left in between. CDR1 and CDR2 (germline): MGHRA, YSYEKL. CDR3 protein: CASSQDRGTDTQYF. The CDR3 DNA reads TGCGCCAGCAGCCAAGATAGGGGCACAGATACGCAGTATTTT.

This clonotype was picked up many times. The chain links TRBV15 to TRBJ1-2, with D perhaps TRBD1 (5 bases). V lost 0 bases and J 4 bases, leaving 6 bases between the germline ends. Germline assignment: CDR1 LNHNV and CDR2 YYDKDF (reference sequence). The CDR3 consists of 13 residues. The CDR3 region has the DNA TGTGCCACCAGCAGAGATGGGGGCTATGGCTACACCTTC. Translation: CATSRDGGYGYTF.

A remark on this clonotype: This sequence may be a read error, since a much larger clone differs from it by one base. The chain joins TRBV20-1 to TRBJ1-1; D possibly corresponds to TRBD1 (5 bases). The germline V and J ends were trimmed by 8 bases and 3 bases, with 10 bases remaining between them. Germline V gene sequence: CDR1 DFQATT, CDR2 SNEGSKA (reference sequence). The CDR3 sequence is 11 residues long. The CDR3 loop is CSSDSYTEAFF. CDR3 coding DNA: TGCAGTTCTGACAGTTACACTGAAGCTTTCTTT.

This clonotype came up a few times. The chain combines TRBV4-1 with TRBJ2-3, with TRBD2 identical over 7 bases. CDR3 size: 15 residues. With 4 bases clipped from V and 1 base from J, the junction kept 5 bases outside the gene matches. The germline V gene has CDR1 MGHRA and CDR2 YSYEKL. CDR3 in DNA: TGCGCCAGCAGCCCCGTTCGGGGGGGCACAGATACGCAGTATTTT. Residues: CASSPVRGGTDTQYF.

The chain links TRBV11-2 to TRBJ2-7; 10 bases align to TRBD2. This CDR3 contains 15 residues. Losses at the gene ends were 5 bases for V and 0 bases for J; bases not matched to a gene: 4. Looked up from germline, CDR1 is SGHAT and CDR2 is FQNNGV. CDR3 sequence (DNA): TGTGCCAGCAGCGCCCGGACTAGCGGCTCCTACGAGCAGTACGTC. This gives the protein CASSARTSGSYEQYV.

This clonotype was picked up many times. The chain joins TRBV20-1 to TRBJ2-4; D is ambiguous. Germline CDR1 reads DFQATT; CDR2 reads SNEGSKA (reference sequence). The CDR3 has 14 amino acids. V was cut by 6 bases and J by 5 bases, with 17 bases left in between. The CDR3 protein is CSATQPDKENIQYF. In nucleotides, the CDR3 is TGCAGTGCCACCCAGCCGGATAAGGAAAACATTCAGTACTTC.

This clonotype was picked up a small number of times. The rearrangement links TRBV7-9 to TRBJ2-2, with TRBD2 as a possible D gene (5 bases). The CDR3 extends over 16 amino acids. Germline CDR1 is SEHNR and CDR2 is FQNEAQ (reference sequence). Trimming took 1 base from V and 5 from J, leaving 14 bases between them. The CDR3, as DNA: TGTGCCAGCAGCTTAGATAGCCGACTACTGACCGGGGAGCTGTTTTTT. Encoded protein: CASSLDSRLLTGELFF.

This clonotype was picked up a small number of times. V is TRBV10-1 and J is TRBJ2-3, with 9 bases aligning to TRBD2. With V trimmed by 3 bases and J by 1 base, 5 bases remained unmatched. This CDR3 has 16 amino acids. CDR1 is WNHNN, CDR2 SYGVQD, per germline (reference sequence). The CDR3 sequence: CASSDPRGGGTDTQYF. CDR3 in DNA: TGCGCCAGCAGTGACCCCCGCGGGGGGGGCACAGATACGCAGTATTTT.

On this clonotype: A much larger clone lies one base from this, so it may be a read error. The rearrangement uses TRBV7-3 and TRBJ2-2, with no clear D. Between the trimmed V and J ends, which lost 0 bases and 0 bases, there was a span of 2 bases. This CDR3 region has 14 residues. CDR1 is SGHTA and CDR2 is FQGTGA in the germline V gene. The CDR3 DNA sequence: TGTGCCAGCAGCTTAACGACGAACACCGGGGAGCTGTTTTTT. Encoded protein: CASSLTTNTGELFF.

Concerning this clonotype: It may be a read error: a sequence one base away is much more abundant. CDR3: CASQGGNTKAFF. The CDR3 nucleotides are TGTGCCAGCCAAGGGGGTAACACTAAAGCTTTCTTT. This chain connects TRBV27 to TRBJ1-1; D might be TRBD1 (6 bases). This CDR3 region has 12 residues. Germline CDR1 MNHEY, CDR2 SMNVEV (reference sequence).

This clonotype was recorded a few times. This sequence joins TRBV20-1 and TRBJ2-5, with 13 positions matching TRBD2. Germline V gives CDR1 DFQATT, CDR2 SNEGSKA (reference sequence). This CDR3 is 15 amino acids long. J gave up 4 bases and V 7 bases, and 9 bases lay outside the gene matches. The CDR3 DNA is TGCAGTGTTCGGACTAGCGGGGGCGAAGGAGAGACCCAGTACTTC. This translates into CSVRTSGGEGETQYF.